What follows describes a single T cell receptor (beta chain). Its antigen is as yet unknown. High-throughput TCR beta sequencing covered peripheral CD8+ and CD4+ T cells. The data stem from a study of CD8 T cells in Susac syndrome. Study results and limitations: The TCR sequencing and HLA analysis in the study involved a relatively small number of individuals, as the study acknowledged.

This CDR3 has 16 amino acids. Trimming left V 0 bases short and J 2 bases short, with 13 bases between. Germline CDR1 reads LGHNA; CDR2 reads YNFKEQ. Reverse transcription of about 0.45 to 1 ug RNA used random hexamers. By means of immunoSEQ multiplex PCR, TCR beta CDR3 spanning 54 Vbeta and 13 Jbeta underwent amplification. TCRdb reprocessed the immunoSEQ multiplex PCR reads via MiXCR and lists one record per CDR3 protein. The sample lists tens of thousands of distinct CDR3 sequences, under 95% occurring once. Input material: CD8+ T cells from PBMCs. The receptor was derived from a human donor in good health. The chain links TRBV4-2 to TRBJ1-1; D gene ambiguous. CDR3 region: CASSQDGRSSNTEAFF. DNA of the CDR3: TGTGCCAGCAGCCAAGATGGGAGGAGCTCAAACACTGAAGCTTTCTTT.